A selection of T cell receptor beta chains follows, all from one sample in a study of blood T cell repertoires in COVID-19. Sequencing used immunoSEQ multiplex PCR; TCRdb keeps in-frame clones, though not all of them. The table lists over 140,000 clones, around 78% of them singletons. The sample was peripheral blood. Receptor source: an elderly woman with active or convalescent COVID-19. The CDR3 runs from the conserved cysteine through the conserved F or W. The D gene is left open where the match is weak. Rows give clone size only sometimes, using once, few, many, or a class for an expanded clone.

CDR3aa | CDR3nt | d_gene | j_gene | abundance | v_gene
CASGDSRTKNTGELFF | TGTGCCAGCGGGGACAGCCGCACGAAGAACACCGGGGAGCTGTTTTTT | TRBD1 | TRBJ2-2 | . | TRBV25-1
CAWSAGQGLYGYTF | TGTGCCTGGAGTGCGGGACAGGGGCTTTATGGCTACACCTTC | TRBD1 | TRBJ1-2 | . | TRBV30
CASSFMLGVYEQYF | TGTGCCAGCAGTTTCATGCTGGGAGTCTACGAGCAGTACTTC | . | TRBJ2-7 | . | TRBV27
CASSQDRGQGFFTDTQYF | TGCGCCAGCAGCCAAGATCGGGGACAGGGCTTTTTCACAGATACGCAGTATTTT | TRBD1 | TRBJ2-3 | . | TRBV4-3
CASSFQVVNEQFF | TGTGCCAGCAGCTTTCAGGTAGTCAATGAGCAGTTCTTC | . | TRBJ2-1 | . | TRBV7-2
CASSLGGSSSYEQYF | TGTGCCAGCAGCCTGGGGGGATCTAGCTCCTACGAGCAGTACTTC | . | TRBJ2-7 | . | TRBV7-2
CASSLAVAAKETQYF | TGTGCCAGCAGCTTGGCAGTAGCGGCGAAAGAGACCCAGTACTTC | . | TRBJ2-5 | . | TRBV5-6
CASGTWAVNTEAFF | TGTGCCAGCGGTACCTGGGCAGTTAACACTGAAGCTTTCTTT | . | TRBJ1-1 | . | TRBV7-8
CASSSLAAWGDTQYF | TGTGCCAGCAGCTCCCTAGCGGCCTGGGGAGATACGCAGTATTTT | TRBD2 | TRBJ2-3 | . | TRBV5-6
CASSLFGTYNEQFF | TGTGCCAGCAGCTTATTTGGCACCTACAATGAGCAGTTCTTC | . | TRBJ2-1 | . | TRBV11-1
CASRLSQVGGYTF | TGTGCCAGCAGACTCTCCCAGGTTGGAGGCTACACCTTC | . | TRBJ1-2 | few | TRBV6-6
CASSLGAGLNQPQHF | TGTGCCAGCAGCTTAGGGGCAGGGCTGAATCAGCCCCAGCATTTT | . | TRBJ1-5 | once | TRBV7-6
CASSQDLGPYGYTF | TGTGCCAGCAGCCAAGATTTGGGGCCATATGGCTACACCTTC | . | TRBJ1-2 | . | TRBV14
CASRLDRVKPEQFF | TGTGCCAGCAGATTGGACAGGGTTAAGCCTGAGCAGTTCTTC | TRBD1 | TRBJ2-1 | . | TRBV28
CASKRVWKETQYF | TGCGCCAGTAAGAGGGTCTGGAAAGAGACCCAGTACTTC | . | TRBJ2-5 | . | TRBV4-1
CASRDSSYGYTF | TGTGCCAGCCGGGACAGCTCCTATGGCTACACCTTC | TRBD1 | TRBJ1-2 | once | TRBV27
CASSLTGAQETQYF | TGCGCCAGCAGCTTAACAGGGGCTCAAGAGACCCAGTACTTC | TRBD1 | TRBJ2-5 | many | TRBV5-1
CASSFTGSSYNEQFF | TGTGCCAGCAGCTTTACAGGGAGCTCCTACAATGAGCAGTTCTTC | . | TRBJ2-1 | . | TRBV13
CASSPTGTGVLAKNIQYF | TGTGCCAGCTCACCTACCGGGACAGGCGTTCTAGCCAAAAACATTCAGTACTTC | TRBD1 | TRBJ2-4 | . | TRBV18
CAWSAWGAGKGETQYF | TGTGCCTGGAGTGCCTGGGGAGCGGGGAAGGGGGAGACCCAGTACTTC | TRBD2 | TRBJ2-5 | . | TRBV30
CASSLAGGTDTQYF | TGCGCCAGCTCCTTAGCGGGGGGCACAGATACGCAGTATTTT | TRBD2 | TRBJ2-3 | . | TRBV5-1
CASRPGGARTEAFF | TGTGCCAGCAGGCCCGGGGGAGCGAGGACTGAAGCTTTCTTT | . | TRBJ1-1 | . | TRBV27
CASSEDRDQPQHF | TGTGCCAGCAGCGAGGACAGGGATCAGCCCCAGCATTTT | TRBD1 | TRBJ1-5 | many | TRBV9
CASSPFGGDGETQYF | TGTGCCAGCAGCCCTTTTGGCGGGGACGGAGAGACCCAGTACTTC | . | TRBJ2-5 | . | TRBV7-9
CASKAESGGADETQYF | TGTGCCAGCAAAGCCGAAAGCGGGGGGGCGGATGAGACCCAGTACTTC | TRBD2 | TRBJ2-5 | . | TRBV27
CASSQVVYRINYEQYF | TGTGCCAGCAGCCAAGTTGTGTACAGGATAAACTACGAGCAGTACTTC | . | TRBJ2-7 | . | TRBV3-1/TRBV3-2
CASILRGAQNEKLFF | TGTGCCAGCATCCTTCGTGGGGCCCAAAATGAAAAACTGTTTTTT | . | TRBJ1-4 | . | TRBV12-1
CASSVPGGGYGYTF | TGTGCCAGCAGCGTCCCCGGGGGTGGATATGGCTACACCTTC | . | TRBJ1-2 | . | TRBV9
CASSQDYGDRVYGYTF | TGCGCCAGCAGCCAAGATTATGGGGACAGGGTCTATGGCTACACCTTC | TRBD1 | TRBJ1-2 | once | TRBV4-3
CASSLASRGGRDTQYF | TGTGCCAGCAGCTTAGCATCGCGGGGGGGCCGCGATACGCAGTATTTT | TRBD2 | TRBJ2-3 | . | TRBV11-2
CAISDRGSSYNSPLHF | TGTGCCATCAGTGACAGGGGGAGCTCCTATAATTCACCCCTCCACTTT | TRBD1 | TRBJ1-6 | . | TRBV10-3
CASSVLTSSGELFF | TGTGCCAGCAGTGTTCTCACTAGCTCCGGGGAGCTGTTTTTT | . | TRBJ2-2 | . | TRBV2
CASRRGWTEAFF | TGTGCCAGCCGTCGGGGATGGACTGAAGCTTTCTTT | . | TRBJ1-1 | . | TRBV2
CASSYSGQGAGEQYF | TGTGCCAGCAGTTACTCGGGGCAGGGGGCTGGTGAGCAGTACTTC | TRBD1 | TRBJ2-7 | . | TRBV6-5
CASSMPSGASSTDTQYF | TGTGCCAGCAGCATGCCTAGCGGGGCATCTAGCACAGATACGCAGTATTTT | TRBD2 | TRBJ2-3 | . | TRBV9
CASSSNTGGTVKFF | TGCGCCAGCAGCTCTAATACAGGGGGCACGGTAAAGTTCTTC | TRBD1 | TRBJ2-1 | . | TRBV5-1
CASSGQGQYGYTF | TGTGCCAGCAGCGGACAGGGTCAGTATGGCTACACCTTC | TRBD1 | TRBJ1-2 | . | TRBV6-2/TRBV6-3
CASSLAHLPGSSYNSPLHF | TGTGCCAGCAGCTTAGCCCACCTCCCCGGGAGCTCCTATAATTCACCCCTCCACTTT | . | TRBJ1-6 | . | TRBV11-2
CASSDGRQGSSYNSPLHF | TGTGCCAGCAGTGACGGGAGACAGGGGAGCTCCTATAATTCACCCCTCCACTTT | TRBD1 | TRBJ1-6 | . | TRBV25-1
CASRLQWGNTEAFF | TGTGCCAGTAGACTCCAGTGGGGCAACACTGAAGCTTTCTTT | . | TRBJ1-1 | . | TRBV19
CASSSLGGIGGETQYF | TGTGCCAGCAGCTCCCTAGGTGGTATAGGGGGAGAGACCCAGTACTTC | . | TRBJ2-5 | once | TRBV7-8
CAISESPAGNNEQFF | TGTGCCATCAGTGAGTCGCCAGCGGGGAACAATGAGCAGTTCTTC | TRBD2 | TRBJ2-1 | . | TRBV10-3
CASSYGLAGGQETQYF | TGTGCCAGCAGTTATGGACTAGCGGGGGGGCAGGAGACCCAGTACTTC | TRBD2 | TRBJ2-5 | . | TRBV2
CASSLRQGFLGYTF | TGTGCCAGTAGTCTCCGTCAGGGGTTCCTTGGCTACACCTTC | . | TRBJ1-2 | . | TRBV19
CASSSLPGQGLDQPQHF | TGTGCCAGCAGCTCCCTCCCGGGACAGGGGCTGGATCAGCCCCAGCATTTT | TRBD1 | TRBJ1-5 | few | TRBV7-6
CASRVGTGLGEQYF | TGCGCCAGCAGGGTCGGGACAGGGCTTGGCGAGCAGTACTTC | TRBD1 | TRBJ2-7 | . | TRBV5-1
CASSDLGVNQDTQYF | TGTGCCAGCAGTGATCTCGGGGTAAATCAGGATACGCAGTATTTT | . | TRBJ2-3 | . | TRBV2
CASSLRGQGGTGELFF | TGTGCCAGCTCACTCCGGGGACAGGGCGGAACCGGGGAGCTGTTTTTT | TRBD1 | TRBJ2-2 | . | TRBV18
CASSLVWESGEQYF | TGCGCCAGCAGCTTGGTCTGGGAGTCGGGGGAGCAGTACTTC | . | TRBJ2-7 | . | TRBV5-1
CASSDFETQYF | TGTGCCAGCAGCGACTTTGAGACCCAGTACTTC | . | TRBJ2-5 | once | TRBV6-5
CASSPGTGNTEAFF | TGCGCCAGCAGCCCCGGGACAGGGAACACTGAAGCTTTCTTT | TRBD1 | TRBJ1-1 | . | TRBV5-1